The rows below give T cell receptor beta chains drawn from one sample of a study of CD8+CD57+ T cells in acquired aplastic anemia. TCRdb redid the calling of the reads with MiXCR, one entry per CDR3 protein. The data contain 98,000 or so distinct CDR3 sequences, 50% to 65% of them singletons. The specimen was sorted CD4+, CD8+, or CD8+CD57+ T cells (not recorded which) from PBMCs. The receptors were gathered from a human donor in good health, serving as a control. Each CDR3 is given with its conserved first and last residue. Each record gives: V gene, CDR3 protein.

>TRBV7-9
CAGARASPSPLHF
>TRBV24-1
CATSDRDSSEQYF
>TRBV13
CASSPRGTSIHEQYF
>TRBV7-8
CASSLELAGGPFPDTQYF
>TRBV7-2
CASSLSQLETQYF
>TRBV24-1
CATSDPPGGLSIYGYTF
>TRBV7-2
CASSTRLAVQETQYF
>TRBV3-1
CASSQDERGANYGYTF
>TRBV7-2
CASSLARGLGTDTQYF
>TRBV9
CASSVGVGFGYTF
>TRBV9
CASGTSVTAGELFF
>TRBV11-1
CASSLARGKDTEAFF
>TRBV10-2
CASSEADGYGYTF
>TRBV28
CASSAPGQSMSYGYTF
>TRBV9
CASSVAFVLNCF
>TRBV27
CASSPQGDNQPQHF
>TRBV24-1
CATSDILAGGPDTQYF
>TRBV10-1
CARKTDTEQYF
>TRBV2
CASPGPGYGYTF
>TRBV2
CASSPPGIEQFF
>TRBV7-6
CASSLYAENTEAFF
>TRBV19
CASRNLAANTGELFF
>TRBV7-2
CASSLVGQTDTQYF
>TRBV29-1
CSVPDRGQYGYTF
>TRBV4-1
CASSQEVSRQGPSYEQYF
>TRBV24-1
CATSAGDTQYF
>TRBV2
CASSVGGRQLYEQYF
>TRBV10-3
CASPTGRTEAFF
>TRBV4-3
CASSQGTGSLTDTQYF
>TRBV10-2
CASSQAKASGGYTF
>TRBV29-1
CSVGGSGSTDTQYF
>TRBV2
CASSNGQGETQYF
>TRBV4-1
CASSGLAETDTQYF
>TRBV2
CASRNRAGETQYF
>TRBV25-1
CASSKTGSARGYTF
>TRBV6-1
CASRVAGEEETQYF
>TRBV10-3
CASSYSTDSHTWYF
>TRBV12-3/TRBV12-4
CASREGQTRYGYTF
>TRBV7-3
CASSLGLGQGEGYTF
>TRBV13
CASSSGTGDGYTF
>TRBV6-2/TRBV6-3
CASGIAGGSDTQYF
>TRBV27
CASRVSLNQPQHF
>TRBV7-6
CASTPSTGMNTEAFF
>TRBV11-1
CASSLVGTGVSTEAFF
>TRBV19
CASSMGENYGYTF
>TRBV15
CATSRDRAGGLYEQYF
>TRBV6-1
CASSGGKGDDEQFF
>TRBV20-1
CSAGQDSNQPQHF
>TRBV25-1
CVSRDRGINTEAFF
>TRBV20-1
CSARDVSYEQYF